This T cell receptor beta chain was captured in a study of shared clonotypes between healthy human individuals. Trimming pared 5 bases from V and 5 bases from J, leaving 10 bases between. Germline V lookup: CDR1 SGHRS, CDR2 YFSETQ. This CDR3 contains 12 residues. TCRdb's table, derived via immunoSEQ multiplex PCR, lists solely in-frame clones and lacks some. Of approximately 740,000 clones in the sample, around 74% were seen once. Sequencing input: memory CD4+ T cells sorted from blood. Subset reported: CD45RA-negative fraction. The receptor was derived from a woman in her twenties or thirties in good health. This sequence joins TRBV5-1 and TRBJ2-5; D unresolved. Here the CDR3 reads CASRDPRETQYF. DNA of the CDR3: TGCGCCAGCAGGGACCCCCGGGAGACCCAGTACTTC. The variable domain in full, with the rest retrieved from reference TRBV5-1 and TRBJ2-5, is KAGVTQTPRYLIKTRGQQVTLSCSPISGHRSVSWYQQTPGQGLQFLFEYFSETQRNKGNFPGRFSGRQFSNSRSEMNVSTLELGDSALYLCASRDPRETQYFGPGTRLLVL.